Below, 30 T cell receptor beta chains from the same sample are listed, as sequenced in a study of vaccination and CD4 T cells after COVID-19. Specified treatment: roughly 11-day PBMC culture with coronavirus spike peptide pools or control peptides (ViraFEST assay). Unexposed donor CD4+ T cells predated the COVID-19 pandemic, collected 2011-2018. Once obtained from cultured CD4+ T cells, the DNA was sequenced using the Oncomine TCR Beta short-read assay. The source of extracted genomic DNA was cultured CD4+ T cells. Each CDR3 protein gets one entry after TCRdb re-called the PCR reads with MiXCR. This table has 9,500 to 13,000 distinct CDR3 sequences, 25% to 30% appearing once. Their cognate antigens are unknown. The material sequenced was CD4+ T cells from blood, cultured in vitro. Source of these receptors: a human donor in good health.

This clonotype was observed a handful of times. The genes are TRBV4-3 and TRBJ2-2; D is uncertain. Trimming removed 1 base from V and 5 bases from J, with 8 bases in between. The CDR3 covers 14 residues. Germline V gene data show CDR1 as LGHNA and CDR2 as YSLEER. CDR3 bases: TGCGCCAGCAGCCAAGGTTATGGGACCGGGGAGCTGTTTTTT. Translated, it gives CASSQGYGTGELFF.

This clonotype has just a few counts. Here the CDR3 reads CASSQPGLAGGKQFF. The CDR3 nucleotides are TGTGCCAGCAGTCAACCGGGACTAGCGGGAGGTAAACAGTTCTTC. The chain is built from TRBV7-9 and TRBJ2-1, with 15 positions matching TRBD2. From germline, CDR1 is SEHNR and CDR2 FQNEAQ (reference sequence). This CDR3 has 15 residues. V gave up 6 bases and J gave up 13 bases; unmatched junction bases: 10.

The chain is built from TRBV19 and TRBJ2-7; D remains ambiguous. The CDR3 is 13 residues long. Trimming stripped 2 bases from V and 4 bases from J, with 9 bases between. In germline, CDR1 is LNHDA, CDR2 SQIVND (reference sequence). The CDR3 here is CASSISVSYEQYF. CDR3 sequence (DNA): TGTGCCAGTAGTATATCCGTTTCTTACGAGCAGTACTTC.

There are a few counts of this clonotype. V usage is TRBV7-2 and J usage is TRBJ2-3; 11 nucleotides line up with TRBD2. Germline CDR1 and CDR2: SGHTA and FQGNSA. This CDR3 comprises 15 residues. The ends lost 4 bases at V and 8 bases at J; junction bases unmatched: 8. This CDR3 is CASSSLAGEGGTQYF. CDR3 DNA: TGTGCCAGCAGCTCACTAGCGGGGGAGGGAGGTACGCAGTATTTT.

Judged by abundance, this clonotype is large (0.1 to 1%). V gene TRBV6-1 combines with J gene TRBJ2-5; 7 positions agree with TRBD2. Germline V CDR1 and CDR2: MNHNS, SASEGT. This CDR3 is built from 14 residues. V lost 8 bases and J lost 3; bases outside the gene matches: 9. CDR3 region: CASVPGLQEETQYF. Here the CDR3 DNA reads TGTGCCAGCGTACCGGGACTACAGGAAGAGACCCAGTACTTC.

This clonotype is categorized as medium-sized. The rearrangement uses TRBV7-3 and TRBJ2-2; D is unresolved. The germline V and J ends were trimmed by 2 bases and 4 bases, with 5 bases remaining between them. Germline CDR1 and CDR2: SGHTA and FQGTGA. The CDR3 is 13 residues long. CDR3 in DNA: TGTGCCAGCAGCTTAGCTGCCACCGGGGAGCTGTTTTTT. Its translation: CASSLAATGELFF.

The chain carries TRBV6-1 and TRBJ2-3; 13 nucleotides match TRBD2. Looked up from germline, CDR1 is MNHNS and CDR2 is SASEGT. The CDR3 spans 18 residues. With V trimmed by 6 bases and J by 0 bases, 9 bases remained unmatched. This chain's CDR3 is CASRRTSGSYPSTDTQYF. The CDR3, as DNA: TGTGCCAGCAGGCGGACTAGCGGGAGCTACCCTAGCACAGATACGCAGTATTTT.

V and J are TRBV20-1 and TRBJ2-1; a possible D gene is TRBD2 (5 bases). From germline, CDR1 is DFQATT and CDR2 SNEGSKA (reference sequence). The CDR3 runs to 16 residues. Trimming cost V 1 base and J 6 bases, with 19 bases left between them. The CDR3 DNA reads TGCAGTGCTAGAGGTCGCTCCGGGGTGCCGGGCAATGAGCAGTTCTTC. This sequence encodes CSARGRSGVPGNEQFF.

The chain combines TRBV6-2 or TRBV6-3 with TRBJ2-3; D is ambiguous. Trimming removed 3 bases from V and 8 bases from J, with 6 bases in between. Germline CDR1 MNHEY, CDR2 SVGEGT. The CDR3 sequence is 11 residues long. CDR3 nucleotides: TGTGCCAGCAGTTATTTGGGTACGCAGTATTTT. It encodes CASSYLGTQYF.

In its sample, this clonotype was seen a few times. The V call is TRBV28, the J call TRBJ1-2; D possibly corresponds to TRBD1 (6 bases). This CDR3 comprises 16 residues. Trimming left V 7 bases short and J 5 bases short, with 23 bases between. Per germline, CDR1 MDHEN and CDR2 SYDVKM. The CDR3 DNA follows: TGTGCCAGCACCCAGGGGCAGGAAGCCTCGAGGTATGGCTACACCTTC. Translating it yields CASTQGQEASRYGYTF.

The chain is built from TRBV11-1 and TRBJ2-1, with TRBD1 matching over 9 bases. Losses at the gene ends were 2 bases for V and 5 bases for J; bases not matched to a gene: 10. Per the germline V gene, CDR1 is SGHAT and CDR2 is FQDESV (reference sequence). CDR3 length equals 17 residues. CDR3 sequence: CASSLLRDRAYHNEQFF. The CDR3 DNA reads TGTGCCAGCAGCTTATTACGGGACAGGGCGTACCACAATGAGCAGTTCTTC. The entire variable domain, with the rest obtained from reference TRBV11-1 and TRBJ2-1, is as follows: EAEVAQSPRYKITEKSQAVAFWCDPISGHATLYWYRQILGQGPELLVQFQDESVVDDSQLPKDRFSAERLKGVDSTLKIQPAELGDSAMYLCASSLLRDRAYHNEQFFGPGTRLTVL.

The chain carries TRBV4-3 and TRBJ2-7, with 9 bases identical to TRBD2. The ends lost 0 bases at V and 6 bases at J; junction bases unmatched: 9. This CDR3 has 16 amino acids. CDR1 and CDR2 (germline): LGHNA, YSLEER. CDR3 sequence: CASSQELGGRAVEQYF. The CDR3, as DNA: TGCGCCAGCAGCCAAGAATTGGGCGGGAGGGCCGTCGAGCAGTACTTC.

The CDR3 region has the DNA TGTGCCAGCACCATAACAGGGGGCTATGGCTACACCTTC. Residues: CASTITGGYGYTF. V is TRBV28 and J is TRBJ1-2; 8 nucleotides align to TRBD1. Germline V gene data show CDR1 as MDHEN and CDR2 as SYDVKM. CDR3 length: 13 amino acids. Trimming cost V 7 bases and J 4 bases; bases outside gene matches: 5.

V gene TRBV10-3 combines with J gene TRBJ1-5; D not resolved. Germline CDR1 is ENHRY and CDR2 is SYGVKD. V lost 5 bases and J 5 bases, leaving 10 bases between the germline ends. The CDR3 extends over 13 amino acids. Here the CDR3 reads CAISPGSHQPQHF. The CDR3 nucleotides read TGTGCCATCAGTCCAGGCAGTCATCAGCCCCAGCATTTT.

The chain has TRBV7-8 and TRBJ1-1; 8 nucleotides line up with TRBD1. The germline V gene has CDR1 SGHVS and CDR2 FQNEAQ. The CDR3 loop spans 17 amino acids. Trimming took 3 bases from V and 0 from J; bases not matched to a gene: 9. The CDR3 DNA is TGTGCCAGCAGCTTGAGGTGGGGACAGGTGTTGAACACTGAAGCTTTCTTT. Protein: CASSLRWGQVLNTEAFF. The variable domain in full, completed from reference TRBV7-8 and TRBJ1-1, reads GAGVSQSPRYKVAKRGQDVALRCDPISGHVSLFWYQQALGQGPEFLTYFQNEAQLDKSGLPSDRFFAERPEGSVSTLKIQRTQQEDSAVYLCASSLRWGQVLNTEAFFGQGTRLTVV.

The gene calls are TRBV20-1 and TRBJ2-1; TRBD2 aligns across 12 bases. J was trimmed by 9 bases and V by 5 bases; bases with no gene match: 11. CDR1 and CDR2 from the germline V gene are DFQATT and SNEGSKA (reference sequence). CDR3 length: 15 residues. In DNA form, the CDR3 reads TGCAGTGCTCCAGACCTAGCGGGAGGGCCTGGTGAGCAGTTCTTC. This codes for CSAPDLAGGPGEQFF.

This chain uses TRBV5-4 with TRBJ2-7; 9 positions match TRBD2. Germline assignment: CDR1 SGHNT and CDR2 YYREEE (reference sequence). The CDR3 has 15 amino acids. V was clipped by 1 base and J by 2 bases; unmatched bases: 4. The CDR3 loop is CASSLKTSGAYEQYF. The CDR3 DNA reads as TGTGCCAGCAGCTTGAAGACTAGCGGCGCCTACGAGCAGTACTTC.

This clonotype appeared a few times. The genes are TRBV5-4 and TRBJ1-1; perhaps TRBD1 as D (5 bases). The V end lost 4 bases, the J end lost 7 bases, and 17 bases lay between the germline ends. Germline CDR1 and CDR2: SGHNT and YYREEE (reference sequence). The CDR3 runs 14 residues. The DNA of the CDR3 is TGTGCCAGCAGCCATCTGGGGGGAGACCTTGAAGCTTTCTTT. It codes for CASSHLGGDLEAFF.

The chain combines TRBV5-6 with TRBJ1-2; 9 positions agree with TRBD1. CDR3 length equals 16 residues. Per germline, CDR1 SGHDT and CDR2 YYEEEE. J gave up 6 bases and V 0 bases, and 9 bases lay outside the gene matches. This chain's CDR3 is CASSLGPGQGTDGYTF. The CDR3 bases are TGTGCCAGCAGCTTGGGGCCTGGACAGGGGACGGATGGCTACACCTTC.

This CDR3 reads CASSVGNSPLHF. The CDR3 nucleotides read TGTGCCAGCAGTGTCGGGAATTCACCCCTCCACTTT. The chain has TRBV25-1 and TRBJ1-6; D uncertain. Trimming took off 4 bases at V and 7 bases at J, with 5 bases between the two ends. This CDR3 is built from 12 residues. The germline V gene has CDR1 MGHDK and CDR2 SYGVNS. Full variable domain (outside the CDR3, taken from reference TRBV25-1 and TRBJ1-6): EADIYQTPRYLVIGTGKKITLECSQTMGHDKMYWYQQDPGMELHLIHYSYGVNSTEKGDLSSESTVSRIRTEHFPLTLESARPSHTSQYLCASSVGNSPLHFGNGTRLTVT.

Written as DNA, the CDR3 is TGTGCCACCAGCAGAGGAGAGGGGGCCACCGGGGAGCTGTTTTTT. Translating it yields CATSRGEGATGELFF. The V and J genes are TRBV15 and TRBJ2-2; 7 nucleotides line up with TRBD1. Germline V gene data show CDR1 as LNHNV and CDR2 as YYDKDF (reference sequence). With V trimmed by 1 base and J by 4 bases, 3 bases remained unmatched. The CDR3 totals 15 residues.

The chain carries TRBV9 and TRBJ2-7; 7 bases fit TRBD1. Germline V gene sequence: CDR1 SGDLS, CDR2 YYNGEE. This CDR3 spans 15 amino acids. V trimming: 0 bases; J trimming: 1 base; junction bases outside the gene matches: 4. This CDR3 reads CASSVGQGLSYEQYF. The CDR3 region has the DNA TGTGCCAGCAGCGTAGGACAGGGCCTTTCCTACGAGCAGTACTTC.

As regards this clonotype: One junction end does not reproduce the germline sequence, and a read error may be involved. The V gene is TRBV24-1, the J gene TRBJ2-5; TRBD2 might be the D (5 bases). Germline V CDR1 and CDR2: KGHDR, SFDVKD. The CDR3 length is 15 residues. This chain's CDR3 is CATSDTLGGQEIQYF. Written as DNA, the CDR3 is TGTGCCACCAGTGACACCCTAGGAGGCCAAGAGATCCAGTACTTC.

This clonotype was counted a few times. This chain's CDR3 is CATRLVNTEAFF. The CDR3 nucleotides read TGTGCCACACGACTAGTGAACACTGAAGCTTTCTTT. The rearrangement links TRBV28 to TRBJ1-1; unclear D gene. The CDR3 loop spans 12 amino acids. Trimming left V 10 bases short and J 0 bases short, with 9 bases between. Germline CDR1 and CDR2: MDHEN and SYDVKM.

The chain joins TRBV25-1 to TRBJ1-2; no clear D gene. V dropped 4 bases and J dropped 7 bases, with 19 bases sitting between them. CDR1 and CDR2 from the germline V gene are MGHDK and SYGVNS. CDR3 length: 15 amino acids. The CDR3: CASSGHLGGSGGYTF. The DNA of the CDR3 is TGTGCCAGCAGTGGTCACCTCGGAGGGTCCGGTGGCTACACCTTC.

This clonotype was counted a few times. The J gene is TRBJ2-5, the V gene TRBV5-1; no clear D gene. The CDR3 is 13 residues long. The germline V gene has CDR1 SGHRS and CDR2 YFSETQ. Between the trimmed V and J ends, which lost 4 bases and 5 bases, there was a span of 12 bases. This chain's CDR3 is CASSPGGRETQYF. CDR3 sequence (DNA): TGCGCCAGCAGCCCGGGTGGTAGGGAGACCCAGTACTTC.

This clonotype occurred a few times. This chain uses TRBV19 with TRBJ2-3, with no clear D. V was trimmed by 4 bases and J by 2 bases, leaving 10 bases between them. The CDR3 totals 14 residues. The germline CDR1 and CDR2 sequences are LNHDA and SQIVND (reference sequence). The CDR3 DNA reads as TGTGCCAGTAGTACCTCCTTCACCACAGATACGCAGTATTTT. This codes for CASSTSFTTDTQYF.

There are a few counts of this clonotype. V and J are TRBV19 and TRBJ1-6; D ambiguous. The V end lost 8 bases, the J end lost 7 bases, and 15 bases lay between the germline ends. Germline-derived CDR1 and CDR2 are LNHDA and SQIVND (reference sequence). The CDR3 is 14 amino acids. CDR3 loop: CASPGLPGNSPLHF. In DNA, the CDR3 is TGTGCCAGTCCTGGCCTCCCGGGGAATTCACCCCTCCACTTT.

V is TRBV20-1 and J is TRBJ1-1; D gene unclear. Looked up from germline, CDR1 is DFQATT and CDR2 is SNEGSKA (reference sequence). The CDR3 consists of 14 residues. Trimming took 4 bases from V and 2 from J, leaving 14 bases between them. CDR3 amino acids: CSAKDDNDNTEAFF. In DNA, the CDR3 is TGCAGTGCTAAAGACGATAATGATAACACTGAAGCTTTCTTT.

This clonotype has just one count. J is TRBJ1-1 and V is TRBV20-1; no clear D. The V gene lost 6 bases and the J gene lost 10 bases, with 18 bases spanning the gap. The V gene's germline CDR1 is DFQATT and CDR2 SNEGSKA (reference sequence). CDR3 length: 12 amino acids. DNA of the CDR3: TGCAGTGCCATGGATATTTTTAAAGGAGCTTTCTTT. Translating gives CSAMDIFKGAFF.